These 16 T cell receptor beta chains were all obtained from the same sample, sequenced in a study of blood T cell repertoires in COVID-19. The repertoire was sequenced with immunoSEQ multiplex PCR; TCRdb's copy has only in-frame clones and lacks some. The table lists 200,000 to 250,000 clones, 70% to 90% of them singletons. The sequenced sample consisted of PBMCs or T cells enriched from blood (not recorded which). The receptors shown here come from a woman aged 45-65 years in a cohort exposed to, infected with or recovered from COVID-19 (not recorded which).

The V gene is TRBV7-9, the J gene TRBJ1-3, with 7 nucleotides matching TRBD1. CDR1 and CDR2 (germline): SEHNR, FQNEAQ (reference sequence). The CDR3 is made up of 17 amino acids. V lost 10 bases and J lost 4; bases outside the gene matches: 19. CDR3 nucleotide sequence: TGTGCCACCCCCGGGACAGCGTCCGGTGGTGTGGGAAACACCATATATTTT. Translating gives CATPGTASGGVGNTIYF.

In this sample, this clone turned up once. The chain links TRBV5-1 to TRBJ2-5, with a weak D call TRBD1 (6 bases). Germline V gene lookup returns CDR1 SGHRS and CDR2 YFSETQ. V was pared by 6 bases and J by 1 base, with 16 bases between. This CDR3 is 15 amino acids long. The CDR3 sequence is CASNWRGGLQETQYF. In DNA form, the CDR3 reads TGCGCCAGCAACTGGAGAGGGGGTCTCCAAGAGACCCAGTACTTC.

The chain carries TRBV30 and TRBJ1-6; 7 bases map to TRBD1. Germline-derived CDR1 and CDR2 are GTSNPN and SVGIG (reference sequence). The trim removed 3 bases at V and 1 base at J, leaving 0 bases unmatched. The CDR3 spans 14 residues. The CDR3: CAWRQGSYNSPLHF. The CDR3 nucleotides are TGTGCCTGGAGACAGGGGTCCTATAATTCACCCCTCCACTTT.

This clone was detected once. This chain joins TRBV28 and TRBJ2-5; no firm D call. Trimming took off 8 bases at V and 4 bases at J, with 14 bases between the two ends. The CDR3 totals 13 residues. The germline V gene has CDR1 MDHEN and CDR2 SYDVKM. CDR3 protein: CASVDPSAETQYF. CDR3 coding DNA: TGTGCCAGCGTTGACCCCAGCGCAGAGACCCAGTACTTC.

The chain is built from TRBV6-1 and TRBJ2-7, with TRBD1 matching over 7 bases. Losses at the gene ends were 5 bases for V and 3 bases for J; bases not matched to a gene: 7. Germline assignment: CDR1 MNHNS and CDR2 SASEGT. CDR3 size: 14 residues. CDR3 DNA sequence: TGTGCCAGCAGTCCCGGGACAGCTCGCTACGAGCAGTACTTC. It is translated as CASSPGTARYEQYF.

The genes are TRBV28 and TRBJ1-3; tentatively, D is TRBD1 (6 bases). V gave up 6 bases and J gave up 0 bases, with 15 bases separating them. This CDR3 comprises 16 residues. Per germline, CDR1 MDHEN and CDR2 SYDVKM. The CDR3: CASRYRDALSGNTIYF. DNA of the CDR3: TGTGCCAGCAGGTACAGGGACGCTCTCTCTGGAAACACCATATATTTT.

The rearrangement links TRBV5-1 to TRBJ2-2, with 9 bases aligning to TRBD1. The trim removed 0 bases at V and 0 bases at J, leaving 3 bases unmatched. Germline V CDR1 and CDR2: SGHRS, YFSETQ. This CDR3 comprises 17 residues. The DNA for the CDR3 is TGCGCCAGCAGCTTGGCCCGACAGGGGGCGAACACCGGGGAGCTGTTTTTT. Amino acids: CASSLARQGANTGELFF.

The chain carries TRBV19 and TRBJ1-2; a weak D match, TRBD1 (6 bases). Trimming left V 1 base short and J 4 bases short, with 10 bases between. The CDR3 is 14 residues long. Germline lookup yields CDR1 LNHDA and CDR2 SQIVND (reference sequence). The CDR3 here is CASSIVGQTYGYTF. CDR3 DNA sequence: TGTGCCAGTAGTATAGTCGGACAGACCTATGGCTACACCTTC. Supplemented by reference TRBV19 and TRBJ1-2, the full variable domain reads DGGITQSPKYLFRKEGQNVTLSCEQNLNHDAMYWYRQDPGQGLRLIYYSQIVNDFQKGDIAEGYSVSREKKESFPLTVTSAQKNPTAFYLCASSIVGQTYGYTFGSGTRLTVV.

The chain has TRBV5-6 and TRBJ2-7; a possible D gene is TRBD1 (5 bases). Per germline, CDR1 SGHDT and CDR2 YYEEEE. This CDR3 contains 13 residues. Trimming took 0 bases from V and 7 from J, leaving 11 bases between them. As DNA, the CDR3 is TGTGCCAGCAGCTTGGTTCAGGGCCCTGAGCAGTACTTC. Its protein is CASSLVQGPEQYF.

The chain links TRBV4-3 to TRBJ2-7, with TRBD1 identical over 7 bases. There are 16 residues in the CDR3. V dropped 0 bases and J dropped 4; count of bases not matched to a gene: 9. The germline gives CDR1 LGHNA, CDR2 YSLEER. CDR3 coding DNA: TGCGCCAGCAGCCAAGATATTGGTGACAGGGTGTACGAGCAGTACTTC. It translates to CASSQDIGDRVYEQYF.

The rearrangement links TRBV4-2 to TRBJ1-5, with 7 bases lining up with TRBD1. The V gene end was trimmed by 4 bases and the J gene end by 2 bases; junction bases not matched to a gene: 8. Germline assignment: CDR1 LGHNA and CDR2 YNFKEQ. This CDR3 is built from 16 residues. The CDR3 bases are TGTGCCAGCAGCCGCTCGGGACAGACAGGCAATCAGCCCCAGCATTTT. Protein sequence: CASSRSGQTGNQPQHF.

The rearrangement links TRBV12-3 or TRBV12-4 to TRBJ1-5; D is unclear. This CDR3 spans 13 amino acids. Trimming took off 6 bases at V and 3 bases at J, with 9 bases between the two ends. The chain's CDR3 is CASRPSNNQPQHF. The CDR3 DNA follows: TGTGCCAGCAGACCCTCTAACAATCAGCCCCAGCATTTT.

This chain connects TRBV5-4 to TRBJ2-7; D unclear. V dropped 0 bases and J dropped 4 bases, with 8 bases sitting between them. The germline gives CDR1 SGHNT, CDR2 YYREEE (reference sequence). This CDR3 comprises 13 residues. The CDR3 loop is CASSLVNGYEQYF. The CDR3 DNA reads TGTGCCAGCAGCTTGGTCAACGGGTACGAGCAGTACTTC. Full variable domain (missing parts from reference TRBV5-4 and TRBJ2-7): ETGVTQSPTHLIKTRGQQVTLRCSSQSGHNTVSWYQQALGQGPQFIFQYYREEENGRGNFPPRFSGLQFPNYSSELNVNALELDDSALYLCASSLVNGYEQYFGPGTRLTVT.

V gene TRBV19 combines with J gene TRBJ2-2; 7 nucleotides align to TRBD1. This CDR3 contains 16 residues. The J segment lost 7 bases and the V segment lost 5 bases, leaving 13 bases of the junction unmatched. The V gene's germline CDR1 is LNHDA and CDR2 SQIVND (reference sequence). The CDR3 DNA follows: TGTGCCAGTAGTTACGGGACAGACCCTCTGGACGGGGAGCTGTTTTTT. Translation gives CASSYGTDPLDGELFF.

This rearrangement joins TRBV4-2 to TRBJ1-4; no clear D. The V end was cut by 5 bases, the J end by 3 bases, with 19 bases between. The CDR3 contains 17 residues. Germline V gives CDR1 LGHNA, CDR2 YNFKEQ. The CDR3: CASSVELTELANEKLFF. The CDR3 coding sequence is TGTGCCAGCAGCGTAGAATTAACAGAGCTTGCTAATGAAAAACTGTTTTTT.

The chain combines TRBV5-1 with TRBJ2-7; TRBD1 matches 9 bases. Germline CDR1 reads SGHRS; CDR2 reads YFSETQ. The CDR3 length is 15 residues. The J segment lost 4 bases and the V segment lost 0 bases, leaving 5 bases of the junction unmatched. The CDR3 loop reads CASSLVGTGLYEQYF. The CDR3, as DNA: TGCGCCAGCAGCTTGGTTGGGACAGGGTTATACGAGCAGTACTTC.